The 32 T cell receptor beta chains below were found in one sample sequenced in a study of blood T cell repertoires in COVID-19. The protocol was immunoSEQ multiplex PCR, while the TCRdb copy is restricted to in-frame clones and leaves out a portion. Counted here are hundreds of thousands of clones, 80% to 90% occurring once; the ten biggest clones make up more than 1%. The sequenced sample consisted of peripheral blood. These receptors came from a middle-aged man with acute or convalescent COVID-19.

This chain links TRBV4-1 with TRBJ1-2, with TRBD1 identical over 8 bases. This CDR3 is built from 16 residues. Trimming cost V 2 bases and J 5 bases; bases outside gene matches: 10. Per the germline V gene, CDR1 is MGHRA and CDR2 is YSYEKL. The CDR3 spells CASSQPTGGTGYGYTF. DNA of the CDR3: TGCGCCAGCAGCCAACCCACCGGTGGGACAGGTTATGGCTACACCTTC.

The chain is built from TRBV6-5 and TRBJ1-2; 7 bases match TRBD1. The V and J ends lost 5 bases and 8 bases, in that order; junction bases with no gene match: 8. Germline V CDR1 and CDR2: MNHEY, SVGAGI. This CDR3 is built from 13 residues. The CDR3 loop is CASSRRDSLGYTF. CDR3 DNA sequence: TGTGCCAGCAGTCGCCGGGACAGTCTCGGCTACACCTTC.

The V call is TRBV28, the J call TRBJ2-4, with 11 nucleotides matching TRBD1. The CDR3 is made up of 15 amino acids. CDR1 is MDHEN, CDR2 SYDVKM, per germline. The J segment lost 6 bases and the V segment lost 6 bases, leaving 7 bases of the junction unmatched. CDR3 bases: TGTGCCAGCAGCACCGGACAGGGGGCGAGAAACATTCAGTACTTC. The encoded protein is CASSTGQGARNIQYF.

V gene TRBV6-1 combines with J gene TRBJ1-5, with D tentatively TRBD1 (5 bases). Germline CDR1 is MNHNS and CDR2 is SASEGT. The CDR3 spans 16 residues. Trimming took 4 bases from V and 7 from J, leaving 20 bases between them. CDR3 residues: CASSAWGGVRGQPQHF. Written as DNA, the CDR3 is TGTGCCAGCAGTGCCTGGGGGGGTGTCCGCGGCCAGCCCCAGCATTTT.

The chain is built from TRBV6-1 and TRBJ2-3, with 8 bases matching TRBD2. This CDR3 region has 15 residues. The V gene end was trimmed by 0 bases and the J gene end by 6 bases; junction bases not matched to a gene: 5. Germline V gene sequence: CDR1 MNHNS, CDR2 SASEGT. CDR3: CASSEAVSGKDTQYF. The DNA of the CDR3 is TGTGCCAGCAGTGAAGCGGTTAGCGGGAAGGATACGCAGTATTTT.

The chain is built from TRBV27 and TRBJ2-7, with D possibly TRBD2 on 5 matching bases. Germline V lookup: CDR1 MNHEY, CDR2 SMNVEV (reference sequence). The CDR3 has 15 amino acids. Trimming left V 0 bases short and J 1 base short, with 10 bases between. The CDR3 reads CASSLSVGVSYEQYF. In DNA form, the CDR3 reads TGTGCCAGCAGTTTATCGGTCGGGGTTTCCTACGAGCAGTACTTC.

This chain uses TRBV5-4 with TRBJ1-6; the match to TRBD1 covers 9 bases. Germline V gene sequence: CDR1 SGHNT, CDR2 YYREEE (reference sequence). J was trimmed by 10 bases and V by 4 bases; bases with no gene match: 15. The CDR3 sequence is 17 residues long. The CDR3 bases are TGTGCCAGCAGCCCGTGGGTCGGACAGGGGAGCTGGTCACCCCTCCACTTT. It encodes CASSPWVGQGSWSPLHF.

J is TRBJ1-2 and V is TRBV28; 9 bases map to TRBD1. Losses at the gene ends were 4 bases for V and 8 bases for J; bases not matched to a gene: 2. The CDR3 runs 12 residues. Germline CDR1 and CDR2: MDHEN and SYDVKM. CDR3 in DNA: TGTGCCAGCAGTTGGGACAGGGCGGGCTACACCTTC. As protein: CASSWDRAGYTF.

There are a few counts of this clone. This rearrangement joins TRBV5-1 to TRBJ1-1; perhaps TRBD1 as D (5 bases). Per germline, CDR1 SGHRS and CDR2 YFSETQ. The CDR3 totals 13 residues. The V end was cut by 4 bases, the J end by 5 bases, with 12 bases between. This CDR3 is CASSPWGGTEAFF. The CDR3 DNA reads TGCGCCAGCAGCCCGTGGGGGGGAACTGAAGCTTTCTTT.

This clone has a handful of counts. The chain uses TRBV5-4 and TRBJ1-1; no definite D call. The V end was cut by 0 bases, the J end by 3 bases, with 9 bases between. This CDR3 has 14 amino acids. Germline loops: CDR1 SGHNT, CDR2 YYREEE (reference sequence). As DNA, the CDR3 is TGTGCCAGCAGCTTGGAGGCAGGCGACACTGAAGCTTTCTTT. Translated, it gives CASSLEAGDTEAFF.

The rearrangement links TRBV16 to TRBJ1-4; D not resolved. Germline lookup yields CDR1 KGHSY and CDR2 FQNENV. V was clipped by 2 bases and J by 3 bases, with 13 bases between them. The CDR3 length is 16 residues. The CDR3 here is CASSQEMTRSNEKLFF. The CDR3 coding sequence is TGTGCCAGCAGCCAAGAGATGACACGCTCTAATGAAAAACTGTTTTTT. The whole variable domain, remainder taken from reference TRBV16 and TRBJ1-4, is GEEVAQTPKHLVRGEGQKAKLYCAPIKGHSYVFWYQQVLKNEFKFLISFQNENVFDETGMPKERFSAKCLPNSPCSLEIQATKLEDSAVYFCASSQEMTRSNEKLFFGSGTQLSVL.

The rearrangement uses TRBV5-1 and TRBJ2-3; no definite D call. V gave up 1 base and J gave up 1 base, with 10 bases separating them. Germline assignment: CDR1 SGHRS and CDR2 YFSETQ. The CDR3 is 15 amino acids. The CDR3 loop reads CASSLYGSGTDTQYF. CDR3 sequence (DNA): TGCGCCAGCAGCTTGTATGGCTCTGGCACAGATACGCAGTATTTT.

The chain combines TRBV28 with TRBJ2-5, with a weak D call TRBD1 (8 bases). Germline V gene lookup returns CDR1 MDHEN and CDR2 SYDVKM. Trimming took 5 bases from V and 5 from J, leaving 24 bases between them. This CDR3 comprises 17 residues. As DNA, the CDR3 is TGTGCCAGCAGTCGACAATTCGGACAGGGAGGGGTTGAGACCCAGTACTTC. Translation gives CASSRQFGQGGVETQYF.

The chain's CDR3 is CASRNAGTDGNTIYF. Here the CDR3 DNA reads TGTGCCAGCAGGAACGCCGGGACAGATGGAAACACCATATATTTT. This chain connects TRBV28 to TRBJ1-3, with 7 nucleotides matching TRBD1. Germline values: CDR1 MDHEN, CDR2 SYDVKM. The CDR3 is 15 amino acids. The V segment lost 6 bases and the J segment 3 bases; nucleotides outside the gene matches: 8. The entire variable domain, with the rest obtained from reference TRBV28 and TRBJ1-3, is as follows: DVKVTQSSRYLVKRTGEKVFLECVQDMDHENMFWYRQDPGLGLRLIYFSYDVKMKEKGDIPEGYSVSREKKERFSLILESASTNQTSMYLCASRNAGTDGNTIYFGEGSWLTVV.

The chain employs TRBV10-3 and TRBJ2-7; 7 nucleotides agree with TRBD1. In germline, CDR1 is ENHRY, CDR2 SYGVKD. The trim removed 4 bases at V and 3 bases at J, leaving 3 bases unmatched. The CDR3 has 13 residues. The CDR3 region is CAISVGTDYEQYF. CDR3 coding DNA: TGTGCCATCAGTGTCGGGACAGACTACGAGCAGTACTTC.

Here the CDR3 DNA reads TGCGCCAGCAGCCAAGATCTTGGTCTAGCGGGAGAGACCCAGTACTTC. Protein product: CASSQDLGLAGETQYF. The V and J genes are TRBV4-1 and TRBJ2-5, with 8 positions matching TRBD2. The length of the CDR3 is 16 residues. Germline lookup yields CDR1 MGHRA and CDR2 YSYEKL. The junction had 7 bases not matched to a gene; V was cut back by 0 bases and J by 4 bases.

The chain combines TRBV11-1 with TRBJ1-2, with D maybe TRBD1 (5 bases). Trimming removed 5 bases at V and 3 bases at J, with 7 bases between. In germline, CDR1 is SGHAT, CDR2 FQDESV (reference sequence). This CDR3 is built from 12 residues. CDR3 in DNA: TGTGCCAGCAGCCCACAGGACTATGGCTACACCTTC. Its translation: CASSPQDYGYTF. Looking up the rest from reference TRBV11-1 and TRBJ1-2 gives the full variable domain: EAEVAQSPRYKITEKSQAVAFWCDPISGHATLYWYRQILGQGPELLVQFQDESVVDDSQLPKDRFSAERLKGVDSTLKIQPAELGDSAMYLCASSPQDYGYTFGSGTRLTVV.

The chain has TRBV19 and TRBJ1-2; tentatively, D is TRBD1 (6 bases). V lost 1 base and J lost 7, with 16 bases in between. This CDR3 is built from 15 residues. Germline CDR1 LNHDA, CDR2 SQIVND (reference sequence). This chain's CDR3 is CASSIALQGVGGYTF. As DNA, the CDR3 is TGTGCCAGTAGTATAGCGTTACAGGGAGTGGGTGGCTACACCTTC.

V usage is TRBV7-9 and J usage is TRBJ2-7, with 12 nucleotides matching TRBD1. Germline assignment: CDR1 SEHNR and CDR2 FQNEAQ (reference sequence). V trimming: 6 bases; J trimming: 7 bases; junction bases outside the gene matches: 4. The CDR3 sequence is 13 residues long. The CDR3 DNA follows: TGTGCCAGCAGTCGGGACAGGGGGCGTGAGCAGTACTTC. It is translated as CASSRDRGREQYF.

The V and J genes are TRBV3-1 (or the pseudogene TRBV3-2) and TRBJ1-2; D is uncertain. Germline loops: CDR1 LGHDT, CDR2 YNNKEL (reference sequence). The CDR3 has 13 amino acids. Trimming took off 0 bases at V and 8 bases at J, with 10 bases between the two ends. CDR3 region: CASSQEGGPGYTF. CDR3 coding DNA: TGTGCCAGCAGCCAAGAAGGCGGGCCCGGCTACACCTTC.

This chain links TRBV11-2 with TRBJ2-1; 8 bases agree with TRBD2. V lost 3 bases and J lost 8; bases outside the gene matches: 15. Germline lookup yields CDR1 SGHAT and CDR2 FQNNGV. The CDR3 sequence is 17 residues long. The CDR3 DNA follows: TGTGCCAGCAGCTTCGTCATACGGGAGGGCCTTAGATATGAGCAGTTCTTC. Translation: CASSFVIREGLRYEQFF.

J is TRBJ1-2 and V is TRBV10-3; 8 positions match TRBD1. The CDR3 sequence is 12 residues long. With V trimmed by 8 bases and J by 7 bases, 6 bases remained unmatched. Per germline, CDR1 ENHRY and CDR2 SYGVKD. The CDR3 DNA is TGTGCCATCGGGACAGGCGGGTCTGGCTACACCTTC. Translated: CAIGTGGSGYTF.

The chain employs TRBV4-1 and TRBJ1-1; D is possibly TRBD1 (5 bases). Trimming took 3 bases from V and 6 from J, leaving 17 bases between them. Germline loops: CDR1 MGHRA, CDR2 YSYEKL. The length of the CDR3 is 15 residues. The CDR3 loop reads CASSQQNGGFAEAFF. For the CDR3, the DNA is TGCGCCAGCAGCCAGCAGAATGGGGGGTTTGCTGAAGCTTTCTTT.

The gene calls are TRBV12-3 or TRBV12-4 and TRBJ2-1; maybe TRBD1 (5 bases). The CDR3 is 12 amino acids. V lost 5 bases to trimming and J lost 8 bases, with 10 bases between them. The CDR3 coding sequence is TGTGCCAGCAGTGTTATAGGGGATGAGCAGTTCTTC. Its protein is CASSVIGDEQFF.

CDR3 nucleotides: TGTGCCAGTAGTATTCGAGGGACAAGGGACTCTGGGGCCAACGTCCTGACTTTC. It translates to CASSIRGTRDSGANVLTF. The V gene is TRBV19, the J gene TRBJ2-6; a possible D gene is TRBD1 (6 bases). V lost 3 bases, J lost 0 bases, and 15 bases lay in between. The V gene's germline CDR1 is LNHDA and CDR2 SQIVND (reference sequence). This CDR3 region has 18 residues.

This chain uses TRBV28 with TRBJ1-1, with TRBD1 as a possible D gene (6 bases). V shed 6 bases and J shed 8 bases, with 19 bases lying between them. CDR1 and CDR2 from the germline V gene are MDHEN and SYDVKM. CDR3 length: 14 amino acids. For the CDR3, the DNA is TGTGCCAGCAGCCTTGGACAGCGGAATAGGGAAGCTTTCTTT. Translating it yields CASSLGQRNREAFF.

J is TRBJ2-5 and V is TRBV7-2, with 7 bases aligning to TRBD2. V shed 3 bases and J 2 bases; nucleotides not matched to a gene: 6. In germline, CDR1 is SGHTA, CDR2 FQGNSA. The CDR3 has 15 residues. CDR3 sequence (DNA): TGTGCCAGCAGCTTTCCGGGGGGTGGGCAAGAGACCCAGTACTTC. It yields the protein CASSFPGGGQETQYF.

The chain couples TRBV19 to TRBJ2-2, with D unresolved. Trimming cost V 7 bases and J 5 bases, with 5 bases left between them. Looked up from germline, CDR1 is LNHDA and CDR2 is SQIVND (reference sequence). This CDR3 has 11 amino acids. CDR3 amino acids: CASTVTGELFF. As DNA, the CDR3 is TGTGCCAGTACTGTAACCGGGGAGCTGTTTTTT.

This clone has just a few counts. The chain combines TRBV5-6 with TRBJ2-7; 7 bases are a match to TRBD2. Germline values: CDR1 SGHDT, CDR2 YYEEEE. The V and J ends lost 2 bases and 7 bases, in that order; junction bases with no gene match: 6. This CDR3 contains 13 residues. CDR3 in DNA: TGTGCCAGCAGCTTCCCGGACGGGGGGGAGCAGTACTTC. It encodes CASSFPDGGEQYF.

The rearrangement uses TRBV5-5 and TRBJ1-1; no definite D call. Trimming pared 4 bases from V and 5 bases from J, leaving 9 bases between. The CDR3 has 12 amino acids. CDR1 SGHKS and CDR2 YYEKEE come from the germline V gene (reference sequence). CDR3 DNA: TGTGCCAGCAGCCCGGACTGGACTGAAGCTTTCTTT. Translated: CASSPDWTEAFF.

This sequence joins TRBV5-1 and TRBJ2-7, with D perhaps TRBD1 (5 bases). The CDR3 consists of 14 residues. Looked up from germline, CDR1 is SGHRS and CDR2 is YFSETQ. The V and J ends lost 4 bases and 3 bases respectively, with 14 bases between them. The CDR3 DNA reads TGCGCCAGCAGCGCAGGGATCCAGGTCTACGAGCAGTACTTC. This sequence encodes CASSAGIQVYEQYF. The entire variable domain, with the rest obtained from reference TRBV5-1 and TRBJ2-7, is as follows: KAGVTQTPRYLIKTRGQQVTLSCSPISGHRSVSWYQQTPGQGLQFLFEYFSETQRNKGNFPGRFSGRQFSNSRSEMNVSTLELGDSALYLCASSAGIQVYEQYFGPGTRLTVT.

V is TRBV19 and J is TRBJ1-5; D gene ambiguous. The V end was cut by 7 bases, the J end by 4 bases, with 8 bases between. CDR3 length equals 12 residues. Germline V gives CDR1 LNHDA, CDR2 SQIVND (reference sequence). The CDR3 nucleotides are TGTGCCAGTAAACTCGGGAATCAGCCCCAGCATTTT. Protein: CASKLGNQPQHF.